The 6 T cell receptor beta chains below all came from one sample that was sequenced in a study of blood T cell repertoires in COVID-19. Sequenced by immunoSEQ multiplex PCR; TCRdb stores in-frame clones only, minus some. The sample shows approximately 170,000 clones, 86% of them seen only once. Sequenced: peripheral blood. The source is a woman in her seventies with acute or convalescent COVID-19.

V is TRBV6-5 and J is TRBJ1-5; D ambiguous. Germline CDR1 is MNHEY and CDR2 is SVGAGI. The CDR3 contains 11 residues. V was trimmed by 11 bases and J by 0 bases, leaving 5 bases between them. In DNA, the CDR3 is TGTGCCTCGGGTAGCAATCAGCCCCAGCATTTT. The encoded protein is CASGSNQPQHF.

This sequence joins TRBV6-6 and TRBJ1-3; no firm D call. This CDR3 is 13 amino acids long. V dropped 8 bases and J dropped 0 bases, with 8 bases sitting between them. Germline-derived CDR1 and CDR2 are MNHNY and SVGAGI (reference sequence). The CDR3 sequence: CASGVSSGNTIYF. CDR3 DNA: TGTGCCAGCGGAGTAAGCTCTGGAAACACCATATATTTT.

This clone turned up a few times. Here the CDR3 reads CASSQDRNYGYTF. The CDR3 DNA reads TGTGCCAGCAGCCAGGACAGGAACTATGGCTACACCTTC. V usage is TRBV14 and J usage is TRBJ1-2; 7 nucleotides match TRBD1. The CDR3 covers 13 residues. In germline, CDR1 is SGHDN, CDR2 FVKESK. The V segment lost 3 bases and the J segment 2 bases; nucleotides outside the gene matches: 0.

The chain joins TRBV6-5 to TRBJ1-2; TRBD1 might be the D (5 bases). The CDR3 length is 12 residues. The germline V and J ends were trimmed by 6 bases and 7 bases, with 12 bases remaining between them. Germline lookup yields CDR1 MNHEY and CDR2 SVGAGI. The DNA of the CDR3 is TGTGCCAGCAGCGCCACGGGGGGTGGCTACACCTTC. As protein: CASSATGGGYTF.

The sample holds one count of this clone. This chain uses TRBV30 with TRBJ1-1, with unresolved D. Trimming removed 8 bases at V and 6 bases at J, with 16 bases between. The CDR3 runs 12 residues. Looked up from germline, CDR1 is GTSNPN and CDR2 is SVGIG (reference sequence). The CDR3 nucleotides read TGTGCCGGGTCGGGCAGGAGGCCTGAAGCTTTCTTT. This sequence encodes CAGSGRRPEAFF.

DNA of the CDR3: TGTGCCACCAGTGATTCGAAGCCGGGACAGGGGAACACAGATACGCAGTATTTT. It yields the protein CATSDSKPGQGNTDTQYF. J is TRBJ2-3 and V is TRBV24-1, with TRBD1 matching 10 bases. Germline trimming cut 2 bases from V and 2 bases from J; bases unmatched to any gene: 9. This CDR3 comprises 18 residues. CDR1 is KGHDR and CDR2 is SFDVKD in the germline V gene.